This entry is about one T cell receptor (beta chain). Antigen: not known. The sample comes from a study of T cells in Graves' hyperthyroidism and ophthalmopathy. Germline loops: CDR1 LNHDA, CDR2 SQIVND (reference sequence). The length of the CDR3 is 13 residues. The V gene lost 7 bases and the J gene lost 7 bases, with 13 bases spanning the gap. General study results and limits: With a median lead of 6.5 months before onset, the model predicted ophthalmopathy.

RNA transcripts provided the source from which TCR beta CDR3 regions were amplified. The study used the HTBI primer set for a first-round RT-PCR of the TCR CDR3. TCRdb itself ran the multiplex PCR reads through MiXCR, one entry per CDR3 protein. This repertoire shows hundreds of thousands of distinct CDR3 sequences, about 17% found once; its top ten account for roughly 17%. The source is a woman aged 45-65 years with Graves' hyperthyroidism that later progressed to Graves' ophthalmopathy. The V call is TRBV19, the J call TRBJ1-4; D uncertain. What was sequenced was blood. CDR3 DNA: TGTGCCAGTAACCGGGCGGGGAGTGAAAAACTGTTTTTT. It translates to CASNRAGSEKLFF.